The 28 T cell receptor beta chains in this list originate from one sample, sequenced in a study of cytomegalovirus exposure and HLA in healthy donors. 13 Jbeta primers and 60 Vbeta primers were used for the PCR. Some clones are missing from TCRdb's copy, which holds only in-frame ones; the method was immunoSEQ multiplex PCR. The profile shows about 160,000 clones, 76% of them singletons. The sequenced material came from PBMCs. The receptors here all came from a man in his 60s in good health and CMV-seronegative.

The chain has TRBV4-3 and TRBJ1-5, with TRBD1 identical over 8 bases. Germline values: CDR1 LGHNA, CDR2 YSLEER. Trimming cost V 2 bases and J 3 bases; bases outside gene matches: 3. The CDR3 consists of 15 residues. CDR3 protein: CASSQQDRDNQPQHF. In nucleotides, the CDR3 is TGCGCCAGCAGCCAACAGGACAGGGACAATCAGCCCCAGCATTTT.

The rearrangement links TRBV30 to TRBJ1-1; perhaps TRBD1 as D (5 bases). There are 12 residues in the CDR3. CDR1 GTSNPN and CDR2 SVGIG come from the germline V gene (reference sequence). Trimming stripped 2 bases from V and 7 bases from J, with 11 bases between. The CDR3 sequence is CAWSSGWGEAFF. CDR3 sequence (DNA): TGTGCCTGGAGTTCAGGGTGGGGTGAAGCTTTCTTT. Drawing the rest from reference TRBV30 and TRBJ1-1, the complete variable domain is SQTIHQWPATLVQPVGSPLSLECTVEGTSNPNLYWYRQAAGRGLQLLFYSVGIGQISSEVPQNLSASRPQDRQFILSSKKLLLSDSGFYLCAWSSGWGEAFFGQGTRLTVV.

The chain joins TRBV6-5 to TRBJ2-2, with a weak D call TRBD2 (6 bases). Germline values: CDR1 MNHEY, CDR2 SVGAGI. Trimming took off 6 bases at V and 8 bases at J, with 13 bases between the two ends. The CDR3 is made up of 13 amino acids. The CDR3 sequence is CASRGGSWGELFF. The CDR3 DNA reads as TGTGCCAGCAGAGGAGGGAGTTGGGGGGAGCTGTTTTTT.

The chain uses TRBV6-5 and TRBJ2-5, with 11 bases matching TRBD1. The J call could be wrong; TRBJ2-7 is a better fit for the DNA end. Germline V gives CDR1 MNHEY, CDR2 SVGAGI. This CDR3 contains 16 residues. The CDR3 sequence is CASSYPGQGGFYEQYF. The CDR3 DNA reads as TGTGCCAGCAGTTATCCGGGACAGGGGGGATTCTACGAGCAGTACTTC.

The V gene is TRBV27, the J gene TRBJ2-3, with D possibly TRBD2 on 5 matching bases. V shed 6 bases and J shed 8 bases, with 15 bases lying between them. CDR3 length: 13 residues. CDR1 is MNHEY and CDR2 is SMNVEV in the germline V gene (reference sequence). The CDR3 region is CASRPPVEGTQYF. CDR3 nucleotide sequence: TGTGCCAGCAGACCTCCTGTTGAGGGTACGCAGTATTTT.

This chain links TRBV11-2 with TRBJ2-3; 7 positions match TRBD1. The germline CDR1 and CDR2 sequences are SGHAT and FQNNGV. V lost 3 bases to trimming and J lost 1 base; unmatched junction nucleotides: 10. This CDR3 spans 17 amino acids. The CDR3: CASSLSDRDRRTDTQYF. The CDR3 bases are TGTGCCAGCAGCTTGTCTGACCGGGACAGACGCACAGATACGCAGTATTTT. The variable domain in full, with the rest retrieved from reference TRBV11-2 and TRBJ2-3, is EAGVAQSPRYKIIEKRQSVAFWCNPISGHATLYWYQQILGQGPKLLIQFQNNGVVDDSQLPKDRFSAERLKGVDSTLKIQPAKLEDSAVYLCASSLSDRDRRTDTQYFGPGTRLTVL.

This chain links TRBV7-2 with TRBJ2-1; 9 nucleotides line up with TRBD2. The germline V gene has CDR1 SGHTA and CDR2 FQGNSA. This CDR3 has 15 residues. With V trimmed by 5 bases and J by 3 bases, 5 bases remained unmatched. The CDR3: CASSRSGGIYNEQFF. CDR3 in DNA: TGTGCCAGCAGCCGCAGCGGGGGGATCTACAATGAGCAGTTCTTC.

The J gene is TRBJ2-1, the V gene TRBV12-2; the table's D call, TRBD2, was not checked against the DNA. TRBV12-2 is a listed pseudogene. The CDR3 is made up of 16 amino acids. The CDR3 spells CASRLLGLSSYNEQFF. The CDR3 coding sequence is TGTGCAAGTCGCTTACTGGGACTAAGCTCCTACAATGAGCAGTTCTTC.

This chain links TRBV7-9 with TRBJ1-4; possibly TRBD1 for D (5 bases). Trimming stripped 4 bases from V and 3 bases from J, with 9 bases between. The CDR3 contains 14 residues. Germline V gives CDR1 SEHNR, CDR2 FQNEAQ (reference sequence). The CDR3 nucleotides read TGTGCCAGCAGCTCCCGACAGTCTAATGAAAAACTGTTTTTT. Its translation: CASSSRQSNEKLFF.

The chain carries TRBV9 and TRBJ2-5; 9 nucleotides match TRBD1. CDR3 length: 16 residues. With 0 bases clipped from V and 5 bases from J, the junction kept 8 bases outside the gene matches. Germline CDR1 reads SGDLS; CDR2 reads YYNGEE. CDR3 in amino acids: CASSVATGGFGETQYF. In nucleotides, the CDR3 is TGTGCCAGCAGCGTAGCGACAGGGGGGTTCGGGGAGACCCAGTACTTC. The full variable domain, rest sourced from reference TRBV9 and TRBJ2-5, is DSGVTQTPKHLITATGQRVTLRCSPRSGDLSVYWYQQSLDQGLQFLIQYYNGEERAKGNILERFSAQQFPDLHSELNLSSLELGDSALYFCASSVATGGFGETQYFGPGTRLLVL.

This chain links TRBV11-2 with TRBJ1-1, with 8 bases matching TRBD1. Germline V CDR1 and CDR2: SGHAT, FQNNGV. Trimming cost V 5 bases and J 4 bases; bases outside gene matches: 6. CDR3 size: 14 residues. The CDR3 DNA reads TGTGCCAGCAGCCAAGACAGGGGTTTCACTGAAGCTTTCTTT. Its translation is CASSQDRGFTEAFF.

The genes are TRBV4-3 and TRBJ1-2; D possibly corresponds to TRBD1 (5 bases). Trimming removed 0 bases from V and 4 bases from J, with 18 bases in between. CDR1 LGHNA and CDR2 YSLEER come from the germline V gene. CDR3 length: 17 residues. The CDR3 sequence: CASSQDPYGGRAYGYTF. The CDR3 nucleotides are TGCGCCAGCAGCCAAGATCCTTACGGGGGGAGGGCCTATGGCTACACCTTC.

The chain joins TRBV5-4 to TRBJ2-3, with D unresolved. This CDR3 comprises 11 residues. Germline V gene lookup returns CDR1 SGHNT and CDR2 YYREEE (reference sequence). Between the trimmed V and J ends, which lost 0 bases and 15 bases, there was a span of 11 bases. CDR3 bases: TGTGCCAGCAGCTTGGGCCTCGAGGAATATTTT. Translated, it gives CASSLGLEEYF. Drawing the rest from reference TRBV5-4 and TRBJ2-3, the complete variable domain is ETGVTQSPTHLIKTRGQQVTLRCSSQSGHNTVSWYQQALGQGPQFIFQYYREEENGRGNFPPRFSGLQFPNYSSELNVNALELDDSALYLCASSLGLEEYFGPGTRLTVL.

J is TRBJ1-1 and V is TRBV6-6; D not resolved. Germline V gene sequence: CDR1 MNHNY, CDR2 SVGAGI (reference sequence). The CDR3 is 13 amino acids. V was shortened by 6 bases and J by 3 bases, with 11 bases between the two germline ends. Written as DNA, the CDR3 is TGTGCCAGCAGACATGACACATACACTGAAGCTTTCTTT. As protein: CASRHDTYTEAFF.

This chain links TRBV27 with TRBJ1-2; possibly TRBD1 for D (6 bases). The CDR3 runs to 14 residues. Trimming cost V 6 bases and J 5 bases, with 16 bases left between them. The V gene's germline CDR1 is MNHEY and CDR2 SMNVEV (reference sequence). The chain's CDR3 is CASRPQGPKYGYTF. The CDR3 DNA reads TGTGCCAGCAGACCTCAGGGGCCGAAATATGGCTACACCTTC.

This chain joins TRBV4-1 and TRBJ1-6; D may be TRBD1 (5 bases). Per the germline V gene, CDR1 is MGHRA and CDR2 is YSYEKL. The CDR3 loop spans 17 amino acids. V shed 0 bases and J shed 2 bases, with 11 bases lying between them. The CDR3 loop is CASSQEGGTAYNSPLHF. The CDR3 DNA is TGCGCCAGCAGCCAAGAGGGGGGGACGGCCTATAATTCACCCCTCCACTTT.

This chain links TRBV7-7 with TRBJ2-4; the match to TRBD2 covers 8 bases. The length of the CDR3 is 15 residues. Trimming at V came to 5 bases and at J to 3 bases, leaving 6 bases not matched to a gene. The V gene's germline CDR1 is SSHAT and CDR2 FNYEAQ (reference sequence). The CDR3 loop reads CASSEGLGNKNIQYF. The DNA of the CDR3 is TGTGCCAGCAGCGAGGGACTAGGGAACAAAAACATTCAGTACTTC.

This chain uses TRBV18 with TRBJ2-2, with 9 nucleotides matching TRBD2. The junction had 4 bases not matched to a gene; V was cut back by 2 bases and J by 6 bases. Germline V gene data show CDR1 as KGHSH and CDR2 as LQKENI. There are 15 residues in the CDR3. Written as DNA, the CDR3 is TGTGCCAGCTCACCAGGACTAGCGAGGGCCGGGGAGCTGTTTTTT. It codes for CASSPGLARAGELFF.

The chain recombines TRBV27 with TRBJ1-6; D uncertain. This CDR3 comprises 14 residues. V was trimmed by 10 bases and J by 0 bases, leaving 10 bases between them. Germline-derived CDR1 and CDR2 are MNHEY and SMNVEV (reference sequence). CDR3 sequence reads: CATRESSYNSPLHF. Here the CDR3 DNA reads TGTGCCACCCGGGAGAGCTCCTATAATTCACCCCTCCACTTT.

This clone occurred once. Germline is not matched at one junction end, which may reflect a read error. The gene calls are TRBV7-2 and TRBJ2-2; 10 bases align to TRBD2. This CDR3 is 13 amino acids long. Germline lookup yields CDR1 SGHTA and CDR2 FQGNSA. CDR3 bases: TGTGCCAGCAGCCTAGCGGGAGCCGGGGAGCTGTTTTTT. This encodes CASSLAGAGELFF. The entire variable domain, with the rest obtained from reference TRBV7-2 and TRBJ2-2, is as follows: GAGVSQSPSNKVTEKGKDVELRCDPISGHTALYWYRQSLGQGLEFLIYFQGNSAPDKSGLPSDRFSAERTGGSVSTLTIQRTQQEDSAVYLCASSLAGAGELFFGEGSRLTVL.

The chain links TRBV2 to TRBJ1-5; 9 nucleotides line up with TRBD1. J was trimmed by 7 bases and V by 7 bases; bases with no gene match: 5. Germline-derived CDR1 and CDR2 are SNHLY and FYNNEI. The CDR3 runs to 13 residues. The CDR3 loop is CASIGQGNQPQHF. Here the CDR3 DNA reads TGTGCCAGCATCGGACAGGGGAACCAGCCCCAGCATTTT.

V usage is TRBV7-9 and J usage is TRBJ2-3; 10 positions agree with TRBD1. J gave up 1 base and V 2 bases, and 3 bases lay outside the gene matches. The CDR3 totals 16 residues. The V gene's germline CDR1 is SEHNR and CDR2 FQNEAQ (reference sequence). CDR3 residues: CASSLRQGAGTDTQYF. The CDR3 DNA reads TGTGCCAGCAGCTTAAGACAGGGGGCCGGCACAGATACGCAGTATTTT. Full variable domain (rest looked up from reference TRBV7-9 and TRBJ2-3): DTGVSQNPRHKITKRGQNVTFRCDPISEHNRLYWYRQTLGQGPEFLTYFQNEAQLEKSRLLSDRFSAERPKGSFSTLEIQRTEQGDSAMYLCASSLRQGAGTDTQYFGPGTRLTVL.

The rearrangement uses TRBV2 and TRBJ1-5, with TRBD1 as a possible D gene (5 bases). V gave up 11 bases and J gave up 9 bases, with 14 bases separating them. The CDR3 has 11 residues. CDR1 is SNHLY, CDR2 FYNNEI, per germline. CDR3 sequence reads: CAPRRGRPQHF. The CDR3 region has the DNA TGTGCCCCGAGGCGGGGCCGGCCCCAGCATTTT.

The chain uses TRBV9 and TRBJ2-5; 13 bases are a match to TRBD2. Germline V gene sequence: CDR1 SGDLS, CDR2 YYNGEE. CDR3 size: 17 residues. V shed 4 bases and J 4 bases; nucleotides not matched to a gene: 10. Here the CDR3 reads CASSPWTSGGFGETQYF. CDR3 in DNA: TGTGCCAGCAGCCCCTGGACTAGCGGGGGTTTTGGAGAGACCCAGTACTTC.

The chain carries TRBV11-1 and TRBJ2-1; TRBD2 aligns across 13 bases. V lost 6 bases, J lost 3 bases, and 2 bases stayed unmatched. This CDR3 has 15 amino acids. Germline loops: CDR1 SGHAT, CDR2 FQDESV (reference sequence). CDR3 in amino acids: CASSRTSGGYNEQFF. CDR3 DNA: TGTGCCAGCAGTCGGACTAGCGGGGGCTACAATGAGCAGTTCTTC.

The rearrangement joins TRBV28 to TRBJ1-2; D may be TRBD1 (5 bases). The germline gives CDR1 MDHEN, CDR2 SYDVKM. Trimming left V 2 bases short and J 7 bases short, with 8 bases between. The CDR3 is 12 amino acids. The CDR3 sequence is CASSLVGVGYTF. CDR3 coding DNA: TGTGCCAGCAGTTTAGTAGGGGTTGGCTACACCTTC.

This chain connects TRBV7-8 to TRBJ2-3; 11 positions match TRBD2. CDR3 length equals 16 residues. Germline V CDR1 and CDR2: SGHVS, FQNEAQ. The J segment lost 3 bases and the V segment lost 6 bases, leaving 8 bases of the junction unmatched. CDR3 region: CASSNSGRAWTDTQYF. As DNA, the CDR3 is TGTGCCAGCAGTAATAGCGGGAGGGCCTGGACAGATACGCAGTATTTT.

The chain recombines TRBV7-2 with TRBJ2-7; TRBD1 agrees at 11 bases. V was clipped by 1 base and J by 7 bases; unmatched bases: 6. The length of the CDR3 is 15 residues. Looked up from germline, CDR1 is SGHTA and CDR2 is FQGNSA. CDR3 region: CASSLDRDRGFEQYF. CDR3 bases: TGTGCCAGCAGCTTAGACCGGGACAGGGGGTTTGAGCAGTACTTC.